A single sample gave rise to the 7 T cell receptor beta chains below, sequenced in a study of beta chain features in type 1 diabetes (dated by TCRdb to the late 2010s). The library was obtained by the immunoSEQ multiplex PCR assay. All of the isolated RNA was reverse transcribed with the High Capacity cDNA Reverse Transcription Kit, so expressed TCRB transcripts were sequenced. This is the immuneACCESS table as TCRdb keeps it, with only in-frame sequences that have V and J called. A part of the clones is gone; compared with another copy, unresolved V genes explain less than half, and the rest is unexplained. The sample records 500,000 to 700,000 clones, 15% of which are singletons. Of the sample, about 0.087% falls within the top ten clones. The sample consisted of naive CD4+ T cells from blood. The cell subset or site label, read with the paper, signifies: true naive CD4+ T cells. The receptor set was obtained from a man aged 18 to 29 in good health.

This clone was observed a handful of times. J is TRBJ1-5 and V is TRBV6-5, with TRBD1 identical over 7 bases. After removal of 4 bases from V and 4 bases from J, the junction contained 4 bases not matched to a gene. Looked up from germline, CDR1 is MNHEY and CDR2 is SVGAGI. CDR3 length: 14 residues. CDR3 nucleotide sequence: TGTGCCAGCAGTTCTCCAGGGGGGAATCAGCCCCAGCATTTT. Protein product: CASSSPGGNQPQHF.

This sequence joins TRBV29-1 and TRBJ2-5; D not resolved. TRBJ2-7 explains the end of the DNA better; the J call may be wrong. The CDR3 spans 13 residues. CDR1 SQVTM and CDR2 ANQGSEA come from the germline V gene. The CDR3 DNA is TGCAGCGTTGGACGGACGAGCTCCTACGAGCAGTACTTC. This translates into CSVGRTSSYEQYF.

This chain links TRBV25-1 with TRBJ1-5, with D uncertain. Germline CDR1 and CDR2: MGHDK and SYGVNS. CDR3 length equals 16 residues. V dropped 2 bases and J dropped 0 bases, with 11 bases sitting between them. As DNA, the CDR3 is TGTGCCAGCAGTGAACGGGGAGTCTCTAGCAATCAGCCCCAGCATTTT. The encoded protein is CASSERGVSSNQPQHF. Full variable domain (rest looked up from reference TRBV25-1 and TRBJ1-5): EADIYQTPRYLVIGTGKKITLECSQTMGHDKMYWYQQDPGMELHLIHYSYGVNSTEKGDLSSESTVSRIRTEHFPLTLESARPSHTSQYLCASSERGVSSNQPQHFGDGTRLSIL.

This clone was seen only a few times. The V and J genes are TRBV9 and TRBJ2-5; 8 bases map to TRBD1. The germline gives CDR1 SGDLS, CDR2 YYNGEE. J lost 5 bases, V lost 7 bases, and 13 bases had no gene match. This CDR3 contains 15 residues. In DNA form, the CDR3 reads TGTGCCAGCGCAAAGACAGGGGTAGATCGGGAGACCCAGTACTTC. As protein: CASAKTGVDRETQYF.

In its sample, this clone was seen a few times. This rearrangement joins TRBV9 to TRBJ2-5, with 8 nucleotides matching TRBD2. CDR1 and CDR2 (germline): SGDLS, YYNGEE. V trimming: 4 bases; J trimming: 4 bases; junction bases outside the gene matches: 18. The CDR3 extends over 18 amino acids. DNA for the CDR3: TGTGCCAGCAGCCTGGGGCAGCTAGCGGGCGAGGGGGTAGAGACCCAGTACTTC. Its translation is CASSLGQLAGEGVETQYF. The whole variable domain, filled in from reference TRBV9 and TRBJ2-5, reads DSGVTQTPKHLITATGQRVTLRCSPRSGDLSVYWYQQSLDQGLQFLIQYYNGEERAKGNILERFSAQQFPDLHSELNLSSLELGDSALYFCASSLGQLAGEGVETQYFGPGTRLLVL.

The CDR3 DNA sequence: TGTGCCAGCAGGAGAACCGGGACGGAAGAGACCCAGTACTTC. Its translation is CASRRTGTEETQYF. The V gene is TRBV7-2, the J gene TRBJ2-5; D is tentatively TRBD1 or TRBD2 (5 bases each). V gave up 6 bases and J gave up 3 bases, with 14 bases separating them. The CDR3 has 14 amino acids. Germline CDR1 SGHTA, CDR2 FQGNSA.

This chain links TRBV2 with TRBJ1-3; no clear D. V was trimmed by 8 bases and J by 0 bases, leaving 8 bases between them. The CDR3 spans 13 residues. In germline, CDR1 is SNHLY, CDR2 FYNNEI. Written as DNA, the CDR3 is TGTGCCAGCGGATCCGCCTCTGGAAACACCATATATTTT. Translating gives CASGSASGNTIYF.